This T cell receptor (beta chain) came from a study of Graves' ophthalmopathy and Graves' hyperthyroidism. Using RNA transcripts, the TCR beta CDR3 regions were amplified. RT-PCR with HTBI primers came first, then second-round multiplex PCR. TCRdb used MiXCR to reprocess the multiplex PCR reads, holding one entry per CDR3 protein. The data show 580,000 or so distinct CDR3 sequences, under 40% seen once. As regards this clonotype: The antigen is unknown.

The study's findings and limits: Most thyroid-expanded clonotypes exceeding 0.001 frequency were also found in blood. A 13-signature model separated ophthalmopathy from stable hyperthyroidism, around 88% sensitivity, roughly 81% specificity.

The hyperthyroidism patients had a new diagnosis of under 2 months' duration and were aged 18 to 65. Germline-derived CDR1 and CDR2 are SGDLS and YYNGEE. The CDR3 sequence is 15 residues long. Trimming left V 1 base short and J 7 bases short, with 15 bases between. The genes are TRBV9 and TRBJ1-5; TRBD1 might be the D (5 bases). This clonotype originated in an adult man with Graves' hyperthyroidism. Sequenced input: peripheral blood or thyroid tissue (not recorded which). CDR3 amino acids: CASSVIQGSGQPQHF. The CDR3 bases are TGTGCCAGCAGCGTAATTCAGGGCAGCGGACAGCCCCAGCATTTT.